The sequence of this TCR beta chain was determined in a study of T cell responses to AZD1222 COVID-19 vaccine. The CDR3 extends over 14 amino acids. Germline values: CDR1 SGHTS, CDR2 YDEGEE. Trimming left V 6 bases short and J 0 bases short, with 13 bases between. Libraries were prepared by immunoSEQ multiplex PCR; TCRdb keeps only in-frame clonotypes and omits some of them. The sample includes 130,000 to 150,000 clones, 90% to 95% seen only once; the top ten take around 2.8%. This clone is a singleton in its sample. The receptor comes from an adult in good health. Sequencing used peripheral blood, obtained on day 0 of MenACWY control vaccination. The V call is TRBV5-8, the J call TRBJ2-7, with D possibly TRBD1 on 6 matching bases. The CDR3 loop reads CASNLPGHSYEQYF. The CDR3 region has the DNA TGTGCCAGCAACCTACCGGGACACTCCTACGAGCAGTACTTC. The variable domain in full, with the rest retrieved from reference TRBV5-8 and TRBJ2-7, is EAGVTQSPTHLIKTRGQQATLRCSPISGHTSVYWYQQALGLGLQFLLWYDEGEERNRGNFPPRFSGRQFPNYSSELNVNALELEDSALYLCASNLPGHSYEQYFGPGTRLTVT.